What follows are 28 T cell receptor beta chains derived from one specimen sequenced in a study of CD8 T cells in Susac syndrome. RNA in amounts of about 0.5 to 1 ug was reverse transcribed with random hexamers. TCRdb called the immunoSEQ multiplex PCR reads again in MiXCR, with one record for every CDR3 protein. The sample carries 170,000 or so distinct CDR3 sequences, roughly 95% recorded once. Sample: CD4+ T cells from PBMCs. The receptors stem from a human donor with Susac syndrome.

The CDR3 sequence is CSEIRGPSGEQFF. CDR3 nucleotide sequence: TGCAGCGAAATCAGGGGGCCCTCGGGGGAGCAGTTCTTC. The chain links TRBV29-1 to TRBJ2-1; 8 bases map to TRBD1. The germline V gene has CDR1 SQVTM and CDR2 ANQGSEA. This CDR3 comprises 13 residues. V lost 7 bases, J lost 10 bases, and 12 bases stayed unmatched.

This clonotype was seen a single time. The DNA of the CDR3 is TGTGCCAGCTCATCCAATCCTGGGGGGGATGAGCAGTTCTTC. Its protein is CASSSNPGGDEQFF. This chain connects TRBV18 to TRBJ2-1; 7 bases match TRBD2. J was trimmed by 8 bases and V by 5 bases; bases with no gene match: 9. This CDR3 region has 14 residues. Germline V gene data show CDR1 as KGHSH and CDR2 as LQKENI.

The chain combines TRBV28 with TRBJ2-7; D gene ambiguous. CDR3 size: 12 residues. The V end was cut by 4 bases, the J end by 0 bases, with 4 bases between. Germline assignment: CDR1 MDHEN and CDR2 SYDVKM. Here the CDR3 DNA reads TGTGCCAGCAGTTACAGCTCCTACGAGCAGTACGTC. Its protein product is CASSYSSYEQYV.

The V call is TRBV28, the J call TRBJ2-7, with D possibly matching TRBD2 (6 bases). Trimming shortened V by 2 bases and J by 10 bases, and 9 bases separated the two germline ends. The germline CDR1 and CDR2 sequences are MDHEN and SYDVKM. The CDR3 spans 11 residues. CDR3 coding DNA: TGTGCCAGCAGTTTAACGGGGGTCCAGTACTTC. Its translation is CASSLTGVQYF.

V gene TRBV20-1 combines with J gene TRBJ2-5; D is undetermined. Trimming removed 3 bases from V and 1 base from J, with 6 bases in between. The CDR3 extends over 12 amino acids. Germline CDR1 reads DFQATT; CDR2 reads SNEGSKA (reference sequence). The CDR3 nucleotides read TGCAGTGCTAGTTTCAGCCAAGAGACCCAGTACTTC. This translates into CSASFSQETQYF.

J is TRBJ1-5 and V is TRBV15, with D possibly being TRBD1 (6 bases). This CDR3 is built from 16 residues. Trimming took off 1 base at V and 7 bases at J, with 17 bases between the two ends. Germline V gives CDR1 LNHNV, CDR2 YYDKDF (reference sequence). The DNA of the CDR3 is TGTGCCACCAGCAGAGGACAGGACATTGCTTCGCAGCCCCAGCATTTT. It encodes CATSRGQDIASQPQHF.

This chain links TRBV5-4 with TRBJ1-2; D is undetermined. V was clipped by 0 bases and J by 4 bases, with 10 bases between them. CDR1 SGHNT and CDR2 YYREEE come from the germline V gene (reference sequence). The CDR3 covers 14 residues. The CDR3 here is CASSLDIQTYGYTF. CDR3 bases: TGTGCCAGCAGCTTGGATATTCAGACCTATGGCTACACCTTC.

This chain joins TRBV20-1 and TRBJ2-5; 7 positions match TRBD1. CDR3 length: 13 amino acids. CDR1 and CDR2 (germline): DFQATT, SNEGSKA (reference sequence). The junction had 2 bases not matched to a gene; V was cut back by 3 bases and J by 1 base. CDR3 protein: CSASRDSQETQYF. The CDR3 DNA reads TGCAGTGCTAGCCGGGACAGCCAAGAGACCCAGTACTTC.

For the CDR3, the DNA is TGTGCCACCAGCAGAGATCCCGGCCACCACGACGAGCAGTACTTC. Its translation is CATSRDPGHHDEQYF. The chain recombines TRBV15 with TRBJ2-7; D call uncertain. Trimming left V 0 bases short and J 5 bases short, with 14 bases between. CDR3 length: 15 amino acids. The V gene's germline CDR1 is LNHNV and CDR2 YYDKDF (reference sequence).

This chain uses TRBV6-5 with TRBJ1-5; 7 nucleotides agree with TRBD1. CDR3 length: 12 residues. After removal of 5 bases from V and 8 bases from J, the junction contained 3 bases not matched to a gene. CDR1 is MNHEY and CDR2 is SVGAGI in the germline V gene. In DNA form, the CDR3 reads TGTGCCAGCAGTACAGGGGTCGAGCCCCAGCATTTT. This translates into CASSTGVEPQHF.

The chain links TRBV7-2 to TRBJ2-7, with TRBD2 matching over 9 bases. The CDR3 extends over 15 amino acids. Germline CDR1 SGHTA, CDR2 FQGNSA. V trimming: 4 bases; J trimming: 6 bases; junction bases outside the gene matches: 10. The CDR3 nucleotides are TGTGCCAGCAGCTCCCGGGGTAGCGGGAGTTTCGAGCAGTACTTC. Residues: CASSSRGSGSFEQYF.

This rearrangement joins TRBV19 to TRBJ1-1; D remains unclear. V was shortened by 2 bases and J by 6 bases, with 4 bases between the two germline ends. The CDR3 has 11 amino acids. CDR1 LNHDA and CDR2 SQIVND come from the germline V gene (reference sequence). CDR3 sequence reads: CASSISSEAFF. The CDR3 DNA sequence: TGTGCCAGTAGTATAAGCTCTGAAGCTTTCTTT.

Concerning this clonotype: The junction departs from the called germline gene at one end, perhaps through a read error. This sequence joins TRBV7-7 and TRBJ2-1, with a possible D match to TRBD1 (5 bases). The CDR3 extends over 15 amino acids. Germline V gives CDR1 SSHAT, CDR2 FNYEAQ (reference sequence). The CDR3 DNA sequence: TGTGCTAGCAGCCCTTGGGGCGCCACCCAAACTGAGCAGTTCTTC. Protein sequence: CASSPWGATQTEQFF.

V and J are TRBV4-1 and TRBJ2-3; D may be TRBD2 (7 bases). Germline values: CDR1 MGHRA, CDR2 YSYEKL. This CDR3 has 17 amino acids. V was pared by 4 bases and J by 6 bases, with 23 bases between. CDR3 loop: CASSPKMGGRGYDTQYF. The CDR3, as DNA: TGCGCCAGCAGCCCAAAGATGGGGGGGAGGGGGTATGATACGCAGTATTTT.

Only one count was recorded for this clonotype. This rearrangement joins TRBV2 to TRBJ1-5; TRBD1 is a possible D gene (6 bases). The CDR3 runs to 14 residues. The ends were cut back, 1 base at V and 3 bases at J, with 7 bases in the middle. Germline loops: CDR1 SNHLY, CDR2 FYNNEI. CDR3 coding DNA: TGTGCCAGCAGTGAAGGACAGGACAATCAGCCCCAGCATTTT. It yields the protein CASSEGQDNQPQHF.

V usage is TRBV6-2 or TRBV6-3 and J usage is TRBJ2-4, with TRBD1 matching over 9 bases. The CDR3 is 13 residues long. Trimming at V came to 7 bases and at J to 9 bases, leaving 7 bases not matched to a gene. Per germline, CDR1 MNHEY and CDR2 SVGEGT. CDR3 in amino acids: CASIGQGRFIQYF. The CDR3 nucleotides are TGTGCCAGCATTGGACAGGGGCGGTTCATTCAGTACTTC.

The chain carries TRBV7-8 and TRBJ2-7; D might be TRBD2 (6 bases). Between the trimmed V and J ends, which lost 5 bases and 2 bases, there was a span of 13 bases. This CDR3 region has 14 residues. Germline CDR1 reads SGHVS; CDR2 reads FQNEAQ. The DNA for the CDR3 is TGTGCCAGCAGCCCGGGACTCTTGGCCTACGAGCAGTACTTC. It yields the protein CASSPGLLAYEQYF.

This rearrangement joins TRBV7-3 to TRBJ1-1; no clear D. Germline V CDR1 and CDR2: SGHTA, FQGTGA. This CDR3 spans 15 amino acids. Trimming took off 5 bases at V and 0 bases at J, with 13 bases between the two ends. CDR3 in amino acids: CASSRFSPLNTEAFF. In DNA, the CDR3 is TGTGCCAGCAGCCGATTTTCGCCTTTGAACACTGAAGCTTTCTTT.

The chain joins TRBV5-1 to TRBJ2-1, with 8 bases identical to TRBD2. The CDR3 loop spans 16 amino acids. Germline lookup yields CDR1 SGHRS and CDR2 YFSETQ. V shed 4 bases and J 7 bases; nucleotides not matched to a gene: 13. Written as DNA, the CDR3 is TGCGCCAGCAGCCCCGAACCAGCGGGGGTACCAAATGAGCAGTTCTTC. Encoded protein: CASSPEPAGVPNEQFF.

The chain is built from TRBV29-1 and TRBJ2-5; 8 bases match TRBD2. Germline V gives CDR1 SQVTM, CDR2 ANQGSEA. J was trimmed by 3 bases and V by 5 bases; bases with no gene match: 11. The CDR3 extends over 15 amino acids. This CDR3 is CSVSQAPGGKETQYF. CDR3 bases: TGCAGCGTTTCTCAGGCCCCGGGAGGGAAAGAGACCCAGTACTTC.

The chain uses TRBV5-8 and TRBJ2-7, with D possibly TRBD2 on 5 matching bases. The CDR3 is made up of 13 amino acids. Germline V gene data show CDR1 as SGHTS and CDR2 as YDEGEE. Trimming cost V 4 bases and J 0 bases, with 8 bases left between them. In DNA, the CDR3 is TGTGCCAGCAGCCCTGACTACTCCTACGAGCAGTACTTC. Protein: CASSPDYSYEQYF. The full variable domain, its missing parts supplied by reference TRBV5-8 and TRBJ2-7, is EAGVTQSPTHLIKTRGQQATLRCSPISGHTSVYWYQQALGLGLQFLLWYDEGEERNRGNFPPRFSGRQFPNYSSELNVNALELEDSALYLCASSPDYSYEQYFGPGTRLTVT.

The rearrangement uses TRBV14 and TRBJ2-2, with no clear D. The CDR3 is made up of 14 amino acids. With 0 bases removed from V and 4 bases from J, the gap between germline ends came to 6 bases. CDR1 is SGHDN, CDR2 FVKESK, per germline. CDR3: CASSQELSTGELFF. For the CDR3, the DNA is TGTGCCAGCAGCCAAGAACTGAGCACCGGGGAGCTGTTTTTT.

The chain combines TRBV3-1 with TRBJ2-4; D gene uncertain. The CDR3 extends over 15 amino acids. CDR1 and CDR2 (germline): LGHDT, YNNKEL (reference sequence). With 0 bases removed from V and 0 bases from J, the gap between germline ends came to 6 bases. CDR3 sequence (DNA): TGTGCCAGCAGCCAAGACGTACTAGCCAAAAACATTCAGTACTTC. Its translation: CASSQDVLAKNIQYF.

A single count supports this clonotype. V and J are TRBV30 and TRBJ1-5; D ambiguous. CDR1 and CDR2 (germline): GTSNPN, SVGIG (reference sequence). The CDR3 runs to 14 residues. V was trimmed by 1 base and J by 1 base, leaving 8 bases between them. The CDR3 DNA sequence: TGTGCCTGGAGTGAGGGCTGGAGCAATCAGCCCCAGCATTTT. This encodes CAWSEGWSNQPQHF.

CDR3 bases: TGTGCCTGGAGTGTACTCCGGGAGGGTGAGCAGTACTTC. Protein product: CAWSVLREGEQYF. The chain couples TRBV30 to TRBJ2-7, with 8 bases that match TRBD2. CDR3 length equals 13 residues. Unmatched junction bases numbered 5, after V lost 0 bases and J lost 7 bases. CDR1 and CDR2 (germline): GTSNPN, SVGIG (reference sequence).

The V gene is TRBV28, the J gene TRBJ2-3; D gene unclear. Per the germline V gene, CDR1 is MDHEN and CDR2 is SYDVKM. The CDR3 totals 18 residues. Trimming stripped 4 bases from V and 3 bases from J, with 23 bases between. The CDR3 region is CASSSPSESFGSTDTQYF. The CDR3 bases are TGTGCCAGCAGTTCCCCCTCCGAGAGTTTCGGAAGTACAGATACGCAGTATTTT. Full variable domain (outside the CDR3, taken from reference TRBV28 and TRBJ2-3): DVKVTQSSRYLVKRTGEKVFLECVQDMDHENMFWYRQDPGLGLRLIYFSYDVKMKEKGDIPEGYSVSREKKERFSLILESASTNQTSMYLCASSSPSESFGSTDTQYFGPGTRLTVL.

DNA of the CDR3: TGTGCCACCAGTGGGGATGCCGACTACGAGCAGTACTTC. Amino acids: CATSGDADYEQYF. V is TRBV24-1 and J is TRBJ2-7, with no clear D. The CDR3 is 13 residues long. The V gene's germline CDR1 is KGHDR and CDR2 SFDVKD. V lost 5 bases and J lost 3, with 10 bases in between.

V usage is TRBV19 and J usage is TRBJ2-1; D might be TRBD2 (5 bases). The CDR3 is 13 residues long. V was pared by 1 base and J by 8 bases, with 9 bases between. Germline lookup yields CDR1 LNHDA and CDR2 SQIVND (reference sequence). CDR3 nucleotides: TGTGCCAGTAGTATAGCCCGGGGTGATGAGCAGTTCTTC. This translates into CASSIARGDEQFF.